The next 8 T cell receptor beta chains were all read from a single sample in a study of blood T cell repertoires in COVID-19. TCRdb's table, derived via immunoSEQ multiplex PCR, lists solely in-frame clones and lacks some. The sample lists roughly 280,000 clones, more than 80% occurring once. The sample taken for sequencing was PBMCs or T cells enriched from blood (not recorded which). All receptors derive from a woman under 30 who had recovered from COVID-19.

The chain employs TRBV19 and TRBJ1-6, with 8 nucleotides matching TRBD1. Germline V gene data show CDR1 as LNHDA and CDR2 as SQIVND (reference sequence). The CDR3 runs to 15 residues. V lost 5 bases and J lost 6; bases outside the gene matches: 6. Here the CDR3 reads CASSRRTGSNSPLHF. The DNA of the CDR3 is TGTGCCAGTAGTCGGAGGACAGGGAGTAATTCACCCCTCCACTTT.

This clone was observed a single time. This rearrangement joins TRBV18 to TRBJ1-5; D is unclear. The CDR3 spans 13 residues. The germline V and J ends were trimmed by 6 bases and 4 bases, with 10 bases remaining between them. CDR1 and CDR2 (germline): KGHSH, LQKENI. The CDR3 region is CASSSGTNQPQHF. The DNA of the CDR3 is TGTGCCAGCTCTTCGGGTACTAATCAGCCCCAGCATTTT.

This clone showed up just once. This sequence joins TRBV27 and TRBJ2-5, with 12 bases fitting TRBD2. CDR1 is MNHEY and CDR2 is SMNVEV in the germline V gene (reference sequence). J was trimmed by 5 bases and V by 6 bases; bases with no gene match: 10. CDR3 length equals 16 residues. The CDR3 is CASSSPSGGASETQYF. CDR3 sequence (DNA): TGTGCCAGCAGCTCACCTAGCGGGGGGGCGTCGGAGACCCAGTACTTC.

CDR3 amino acids: CASSFQGTEAFF. In DNA form, the CDR3 reads TGTGCCAGCAGCTTTCAGGGCACTGAAGCTTTCTTT. This chain uses TRBV7-8 with TRBJ1-1, with a possible D match to TRBD1 (5 bases). The V end was cut by 3 bases, the J end by 4 bases, with 6 bases between. The CDR3 spans 12 residues. The germline V gene has CDR1 SGHVS and CDR2 FQNEAQ.

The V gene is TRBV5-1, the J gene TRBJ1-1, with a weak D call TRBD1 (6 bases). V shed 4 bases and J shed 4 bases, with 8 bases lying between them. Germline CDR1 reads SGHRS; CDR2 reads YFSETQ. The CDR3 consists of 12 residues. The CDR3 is CASSLDSTEAFF. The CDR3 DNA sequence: TGCGCCAGCAGCCTGGACAGCACTGAAGCTTTCTTT.

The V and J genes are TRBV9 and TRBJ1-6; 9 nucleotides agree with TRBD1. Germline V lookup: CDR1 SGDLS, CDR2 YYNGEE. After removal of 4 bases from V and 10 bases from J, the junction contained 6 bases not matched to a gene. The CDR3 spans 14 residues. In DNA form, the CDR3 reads TGTGCCAGCAGCCTACGACAGGGGGAATCACCCCTCCACTTT. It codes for CASSLRQGESPLHF.

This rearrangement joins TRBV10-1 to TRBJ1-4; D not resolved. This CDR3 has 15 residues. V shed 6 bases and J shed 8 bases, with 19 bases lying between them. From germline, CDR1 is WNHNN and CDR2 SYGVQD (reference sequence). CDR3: CASSERTSGEEKLFF. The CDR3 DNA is TGCGCCAGCAGCGAACGGACTTCGGGAGAGGAAAAACTGTTTTTT.

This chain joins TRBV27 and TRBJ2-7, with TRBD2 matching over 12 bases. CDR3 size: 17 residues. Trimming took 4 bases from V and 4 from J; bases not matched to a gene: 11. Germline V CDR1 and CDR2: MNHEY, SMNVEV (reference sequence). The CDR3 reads CASSSPSLAGGRYEQYF. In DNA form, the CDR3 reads TGTGCCAGCAGTTCACCGTCTCTAGCGGGGGGGCGGTACGAGCAGTACTTC.